These 21 T cell receptor beta chains share one sample of origin, sequenced in a study of T cells in tuberculosis. Only in-frame clones appear in the TCRdb table, and some are missing; sequencing was by immunoSEQ multiplex PCR. The sample gives 20,000 to 25,000 clones, approximately 90% of which show up once; roughly 16% is in the top ten. Material for sequencing was PBMCs. The receptor source for this set is a donor aged 10-29 years with latent tuberculosis or without tuberculosis infection. Some clones in this sample may be carry-over from other donors' samples.

V gene TRBV27 combines with J gene TRBJ2-3, with TRBD1 matching over 10 bases. In germline, CDR1 is MNHEY, CDR2 SMNVEV (reference sequence). With V trimmed by 4 bases and J by 3 bases, 7 bases remained unmatched. The CDR3 consists of 16 residues. CDR3 DNA: TGTGCCAGCAGTTCGGGACAGGGGATCCCAACAGATACGCAGTATTTT. Translated: CASSSGQGIPTDTQYF.

This clone was seen a few times. The chain has TRBV9 and TRBJ1-1, with D uncertain. The length of the CDR3 is 14 residues. Germline assignment: CDR1 SGDLS and CDR2 YYNGEE. Trimming stripped 6 bases from V and 0 bases from J, with 12 bases between. The CDR3 sequence: CASTLTNMNTEAFF. The CDR3 coding sequence is TGTGCCAGCACCCTGACAAACATGAACACTGAAGCTTTCTTT.

The CDR3 nucleotides are TGTGCCAGCAGTGACTCGACAGGGCACAATGAGCAGTTCTTC. Protein product: CASSDSTGHNEQFF. V gene TRBV6-4 combines with J gene TRBJ2-1, with TRBD1 matching 7 bases. After removal of 0 bases from V and 5 bases from J, the junction contained 1 base not matched to a gene. The CDR3 is 14 amino acids. Germline values: CDR1 MRHNA, CDR2 SNTAGT.

The chain couples TRBV6-1 to TRBJ1-5; D gene ambiguous. Germline CDR1 MNHNS, CDR2 SASEGT. This CDR3 is built from 14 residues. V was cut by 2 bases and J by 6 bases, with 11 bases left in between. The CDR3 DNA sequence: TGTGCCAGCAGTGAAATGGTGGGCAGTCAGCCCCAGCATTTT. Amino acids: CASSEMVGSQPQHF.

V gene TRBV10-3 combines with J gene TRBJ1-4; unclear D gene. The germline V gene encodes CDR1 ENHRY and CDR2 SYGVKD. V dropped 3 bases and J dropped 10 bases, with 6 bases sitting between them. The CDR3 contains 11 residues. Here the CDR3 reads CAISDEGKLFF. The CDR3 region has the DNA TGTGCCATCAGTGATGAGGGAAAACTGTTTTTT.

This sequence joins TRBV30 and TRBJ2-1; 10 positions match TRBD1. V lost 4 bases and J lost 9; bases outside the gene matches: 15. Germline V gene sequence: CDR1 GTSNPN, CDR2 SVGIG (reference sequence). CDR3 length: 16 residues. The CDR3 sequence: CAWTPLTGTGVREQFF. CDR3 nucleotides: TGTGCCTGGACCCCCCTTACCGGGACAGGGGTACGTGAGCAGTTCTTC.

Remarks on this clone: The sample contains more than one DNA sequence encoding this CDR3. This rearrangement joins TRBV5-1 to TRBJ2-7, with 8 bases matching TRBD1. With V trimmed by 0 bases and J by 2 bases, 10 bases remained unmatched. Per germline, CDR1 SGHRS and CDR2 YFSETQ. This CDR3 contains 17 residues. CDR3 sequence: CASSLAQWTGSTYEQYF. CDR3 DNA: TGCGCCAGCAGCTTGGCCCAGTGGACAGGGTCAACCTACGAGCAGTACTTC.

As to this clone: The junction departs from the called germline gene at one end, perhaps through a read error. The chain links TRBV7-2 to TRBJ2-7, with 7 bases lining up with TRBD2. The CDR3 runs to 15 residues. Looked up from germline, CDR1 is SGHTA and CDR2 is FQGNSA. The CDR3 region is CASSLSVPSGGTPDF. DNA for the CDR3: TGTGCCAGCAGCTTATCAGTTCCTAGCGGAGGGACTCCCGACTTC.

J is TRBJ2-2 and V is TRBV19; the match to TRBD2 covers 8 bases. The CDR3 consists of 15 residues. The junction had 5 bases not matched to a gene; V was cut back by 3 bases and J by 5 bases. Germline V lookup: CDR1 LNHDA, CDR2 SQIVND (reference sequence). The CDR3 sequence is CASSIQRGRTGELFF. CDR3 bases: TGTGCCAGTAGTATCCAGCGGGGGCGTACCGGGGAGCTGTTTTTT.

The chain carries TRBV30 and TRBJ1-6; a weak D match, TRBD1 (6 bases). The CDR3 contains 13 residues. Germline loops: CDR1 GTSNPN, CDR2 SVGIG (reference sequence). The V and J ends lost 2 bases and 8 bases respectively, with 10 bases between them. CDR3 sequence (DNA): TGTGCCTGGAGTTTTGAGGGGGATTCACCCCTCCACTTT. It encodes CAWSFEGDSPLHF.

This chain connects TRBV5-1 to TRBJ2-5, with D possibly being TRBD1 (6 bases). Per the germline V gene, CDR1 is SGHRS and CDR2 is YFSETQ. The CDR3 totals 14 residues. Trimming left V 6 bases short and J 1 base short, with 13 bases between. The chain's CDR3 is CASKKLRGQETQYF. As DNA, the CDR3 is TGCGCCAGCAAAAAACTCAGGGGCCAAGAGACCCAGTACTTC.

The rearrangement uses TRBV19 and TRBJ2-7, with D maybe TRBD1 (5 bases). Germline values: CDR1 LNHDA, CDR2 SQIVND (reference sequence). Trimming pared 4 bases from V and 3 bases from J, leaving 7 bases between. This CDR3 is 12 amino acids long. CDR3 DNA sequence: TGTGCCAGTAGTACTCAGGGCTACGAGCAGTACTTC. It specifies CASSTQGYEQYF. The whole variable domain, filled in from reference TRBV19 and TRBJ2-7, reads DGGITQSPKYLFRKEGQNVTLSCEQNLNHDAMYWYRQDPGQGLRLIYYSQIVNDFQKGDIAEGYSVSREKKESFPLTVTSAQKNPTAFYLCASSTQGYEQYFGPGTRLTVT.

This clone came up once. This chain connects TRBV11-2 to TRBJ2-7, with 10 bases lining up with TRBD1. The CDR3 has 15 residues. Trimming at V came to 4 bases and at J to 2 bases, leaving 5 bases not matched to a gene. Germline CDR1 and CDR2: SGHAT and FQNNGV. The CDR3, as DNA: TGTGCCAGCAGCTCCCGGACAGGGGGTGCCTACGAGCAGTACTTC. Protein: CASSSRTGGAYEQYF.

The J gene is TRBJ2-7, the V gene TRBV5-1; 7 bases match TRBD1. Germline assignment: CDR1 SGHRS and CDR2 YFSETQ. The length of the CDR3 is 17 residues. J was trimmed by 2 bases and V by 2 bases; bases with no gene match: 13. CDR3 region: CASSFVPSGTVPYEQYF. The DNA of the CDR3 is TGCGCCAGCAGCTTTGTCCCTTCCGGGACAGTCCCCTACGAGCAGTACTTC.

The chain uses TRBV6-6 and TRBJ1-5; 8 bases are shared with TRBD1. V was pared by 6 bases and J by 7 bases, with 11 bases of the junction left unmatched. The CDR3 spans 15 residues. Germline lookup yields CDR1 MNHNY and CDR2 SVGAGI (reference sequence). The CDR3 sequence is CASSTSTGGGQPQHF. In DNA form, the CDR3 reads TGTGCCAGCAGCACCTCCACAGGGGGAGGGCAGCCCCAGCATTTT.

The chain joins TRBV5-1 to TRBJ2-3; possibly TRBD1 for D (8 bases). The CDR3 is made up of 18 amino acids. Germline-derived CDR1 and CDR2 are SGHRS and YFSETQ. V was clipped by 2 bases and J by 3 bases, with 22 bases between them. CDR3 region: CASSFLTGVGRTTDTQYF. CDR3 nucleotides: TGCGCCAGCAGCTTTTTGACAGGGGTCGGGAGGACGACAGATACGCAGTATTTT.

This clone was seen only a few times. The rearrangement links TRBV10-1 to TRBJ1-5; no definite D call. CDR1 and CDR2 (germline): WNHNN, SYGVQD (reference sequence). The CDR3 totals 12 residues. Trimming removed 4 bases from V and 3 bases from J, with 4 bases in between. CDR3 sequence (DNA): TGCGCCAGCAGTGTTCACAATCAGCCCCAGCATTTT. It encodes CASSVHNQPQHF.

Written as DNA, the CDR3 is TGTGCCAGCAGCTTGTCGAACACCGGGGAGCTGTTTTTT. Amino acid sequence: CASSLSNTGELFF. The chain is built from TRBV6-5 and TRBJ2-2; the D is unclear. The germline V and J ends were trimmed by 6 bases and 0 bases, with 5 bases remaining between them. CDR3 length: 13 residues. The germline V gene has CDR1 MNHEY and CDR2 SVGAGI.

The chain uses TRBV19 and TRBJ1-2, with a tentative D call TRBD1 (5 bases). CDR3 size: 15 residues. Between the trimmed V and J ends, which lost 3 bases and 2 bases, there was a span of 13 bases. Germline loops: CDR1 LNHDA, CDR2 SQIVND (reference sequence). The CDR3 sequence: CASSILARQNYGYTF. The CDR3 region has the DNA TGTGCCAGTAGTATCTTGGCGCGACAGAACTATGGCTACACCTTC. The full variable domain, completed using reference TRBV19 and TRBJ1-2, is DGGITQSPKYLFRKEGQNVTLSCEQNLNHDAMYWYRQDPGQGLRLIYYSQIVNDFQKGDIAEGYSVSREKKESFPLTVTSAQKNPTAFYLCASSILARQNYGYTFGSGTRLTVV.

The rearrangement uses TRBV27 and TRBJ2-1; TRBD2 agrees at 8 bases. CDR3 length: 17 amino acids. Germline lookup yields CDR1 MNHEY and CDR2 SMNVEV (reference sequence). After removal of 2 bases from V and 2 bases from J, the junction contained 8 bases not matched to a gene. CDR3 residues: CASSLINAGLAYNEQFF. The CDR3 coding sequence is TGTGCCAGCAGTTTAATAAATGCGGGACTAGCCTACAATGAGCAGTTCTTC.

The gene calls are TRBV7-6 and TRBJ2-2; 8 bases fit TRBD2. Germline V gives CDR1 SGHVS, CDR2 FNYEAQ. The CDR3 has 16 amino acids. V lost 5 bases, J lost 2 bases, and 7 bases stayed unmatched. CDR3 in amino acids: CASSSTGTSNTGELFF. CDR3 DNA sequence: TGTGCCAGCAGCAGCACCGGGACTAGTAACACCGGGGAGCTGTTTTTT.